The clone carrying this T cell receptor beta chain was recorded many times. Its antigen is not known. The CDR3 runs to 16 residues. CDR1 and CDR2 (germline): SGHVS, FQNEAQ. V dropped 1 base and J dropped 1 base, with 11 bases sitting between them. The entry originates in a study of T cells in Graves' hyperthyroidism and ophthalmopathy. Overall study results and limits: Most thyroid-expanded clonotypes above 0.001 were also found in blood.

Based on clinical symptoms, serum thyroxine and TRAb, thyroid ultrasound and orbital computed tomography, diagnoses were reached. Using about 10 ml of fresh peripheral blood, PBMCs were prepared. The investigators amplified TCR beta CDR3 regions from RNA transcripts. A first-round RT-PCR of the TCR CDR3 used the HTBI primer set. From the multiplex PCR reads, TCRdb called clonotypes with MiXCR, one entry per CDR3 protein. Among about 770,000 distinct CDR3 sequences, over 15% were seen once, and the ten largest hold 16%. The J gene is TRBJ1-5, the V gene TRBV7-8; D is perhaps TRBD1 (6 bases). This TCR derives from a woman in her fifties or sixties with Graves' hyperthyroidism that later progressed to Graves' ophthalmopathy. Sequencing input: blood. The CDR3 bases are TGTGCCAGCAGCTTAGGCGACAGGAGCAGCAATCAGCCCCAGCATTTT. Its translation is CASSLGDRSSNQPQHF.